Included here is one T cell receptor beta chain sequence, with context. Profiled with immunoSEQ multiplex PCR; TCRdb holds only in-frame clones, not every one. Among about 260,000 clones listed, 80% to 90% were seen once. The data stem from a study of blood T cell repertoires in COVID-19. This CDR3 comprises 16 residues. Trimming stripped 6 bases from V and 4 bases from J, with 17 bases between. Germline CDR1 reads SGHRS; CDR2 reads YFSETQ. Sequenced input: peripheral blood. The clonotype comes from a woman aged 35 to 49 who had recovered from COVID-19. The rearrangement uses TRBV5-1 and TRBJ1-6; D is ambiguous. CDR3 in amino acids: CASKPEGLAYNSPLHF. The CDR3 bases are TGCGCCAGCAAACCGGAGGGCCTAGCGTATAATTCACCCCTCCACTTT.